The 5 T cell receptor beta chains below were found in one sample sequenced in a study of chemoradiotherapy in HPV16-positive cancers. TCRdb's table, derived via immunoSEQ multiplex PCR, lists solely in-frame clones and lacks some. This table has around 68,000 clones, about 90% appearing once. Sample: blood, taken from a patient who underwent chemoradiotherapy. Every receptor here comes from a human donor with HPV-associated anogenital cancer.

This clone was seen only a few times. Written as DNA, the CDR3 is TGTGCCTGGAGTTGGCTTCAACGTGGGGGGGTTTACGAGCAGTACTTC. Residues: CAWSWLQRGGVYEQYF. This sequence joins TRBV30 and TRBJ2-7, with 7 bases identical to TRBD2. The CDR3 loop spans 16 amino acids. V dropped 2 bases and J dropped 4; count of bases not matched to a gene: 14. Germline loops: CDR1 GTSNPN, CDR2 SVGIG (reference sequence).

The rearrangement links TRBV5-5 to TRBJ2-7, with D perhaps being TRBD1 or TRBD2 (5 bases each). V gave up 5 bases and J gave up 2 bases, with 11 bases separating them. The CDR3 extends over 13 amino acids. Germline lookup yields CDR1 SGHKS and CDR2 YYEKEE (reference sequence). CDR3 DNA sequence: TGTGCCAGCAGTATTGGGGGACCCTACGAGCAGTACTTC. Protein sequence: CASSIGGPYEQYF.

This clone occurred a few times. This chain connects TRBV6-5 to TRBJ1-2; D gene ambiguous. This CDR3 contains 12 residues. The germline gives CDR1 MNHEY, CDR2 SVGAGI. The germline V and J ends were trimmed by 4 bases and 4 bases, with 7 bases remaining between them. CDR3 in amino acids: CASSSSPYGYTF. In DNA, the CDR3 is TGTGCCAGCAGTTCTTCCCCCTATGGCTACACCTTC.

The chain employs TRBV29-1 and TRBJ1-1; 7 bases are shared with TRBD1. This CDR3 is 13 amino acids long. Germline CDR1 SQVTM, CDR2 ANQGSEA. The trim removed 6 bases at V and 6 bases at J, leaving 10 bases unmatched. CDR3 DNA: TGCAGCGTCAGGACAGGTAAAAACCCTGAAGCTTTCTTT. Protein: CSVRTGKNPEAFF.

V is TRBV15 and J is TRBJ2-1; D unclear. This CDR3 is 13 amino acids long. Between the trimmed V and J ends, which lost 8 bases and 2 bases, there was a span of 10 bases. CDR1 and CDR2 from the germline V gene are LNHNV and YYDKDF (reference sequence). The CDR3 reads CATRPRAYNEQFF. CDR3 coding DNA: TGTGCCACCCGACCTCGGGCCTACAATGAGCAGTTCTTC. Looking up the rest from reference TRBV15 and TRBJ2-1 gives the full variable domain: DAMVIQNPRYQVTQFGKPVTLSCSQTLNHNVMYWYQQKSSQAPKLLFHYYDKDFNNEADTPDNFQSRRPNTSFCFLDIRSPGLGDTAMYLCATRPRAYNEQFFGPGTRLTVL.